The present T cell receptor beta chain was sequenced within a study of a mutant IDH1 vaccine in newly diagnosed glioma. The method was immunoSEQ multiplex PCR; TCRdb's version includes in-frame clones alone and lacks a portion of them. The table includes around 56,000 clones, roughly 81% detected once. Time point specified: week 23, last vaccination. It was 300 ug of mutant IDH1 20-mer peptide that made up each vaccine dose, given with topical imiquimod. Points on this clone: As yet, its antigen is unknown.

The CDR3 consists of 10 residues. Germline CDR1 reads SQVTM; CDR2 reads ANQGSEA. The V gene lost 7 bases and the J gene lost 5 bases, with 8 bases spanning the gap. V gene TRBV29-1 combines with J gene TRBJ1-2, with no clear D. The specimen comprised PBMCs, sampled from a glioma patient whose treatment included an IDH1 peptide vaccine. This sequence originates from a woman between 40 and 55 years old with glioma. Some clones in this sample may be carry-over from other donors' samples. For the CDR3, the DNA is TGCAGCGCCGGGGAGTATGGCTACACCTTC. The encoded protein is CSAGEYGYTF.